Listed below are T cell receptor beta chains from one sample, sequenced in a study of blood T cell repertoires in COVID-19. TCRdb's copy holds only in-frame clones and misses some; the assay was immunoSEQ multiplex PCR. Among over 300,000 clones listed, 90% were seen once. Sequenced material: peripheral blood. The source of these receptors is a man between 18 and 35 years old with active or convalescent COVID-19. Each CDR3 is given with its conserved first and last residue. A D gene is named only where the DNA matches it firmly. Clone size is not always given. Where it is, it says once, few, many or a class for expanded clones.

clone_size	d_call	v_call	j_call	cdr3_nt	cdr3_aa
NA	NA	TRBV7-9	TRBJ1-1	TGTGCCAGCAGCCCCCGTACAGGAGAGGAAGCTTTCTTT	CASSPRTGEEAFF
NA	TRBD1	TRBV6-1	TRBJ1-6	TGTGCCAGCAGTGGACAAACAGGGGGCGCGAATTCACCCCTCCACTTT	CASSGQTGGANSPLHF
NA	TRBD1	TRBV19	TRBJ2-7	TGTGCCAGTAGGGCAGGGGGACAGGGGGCCTACGAGCAGTACTTC	CASRAGGQGAYEQYF
NA	NA	TRBV28	TRBJ2-6	TGTGCCAGCAGGCGACACGACTCTGGGGCCAACGTCCTGACTTTC	CASRRHDSGANVLTF
once	NA	TRBV28	TRBJ1-1	TGTGCCAGCAGTTTATCCCAGGGAAGGAACACTGAAGCTTTCTTT	CASSLSQGRNTEAFF
NA	TRBD2	TRBV6-5	TRBJ2-1	TGTGCCAGCAGTTACTCGACTAGCGGGTTGGGCAATGAGCAGTTCTTC	CASSYSTSGLGNEQFF
NA	NA	TRBV18	TRBJ1-5	TGTGCCAGCTCACGAACAGGGACTCAGCCCCAGCATTTT	CASSRTGTQPQHF
NA	NA	TRBV5-6	TRBJ1-6	TGTGCCAACAGCTTATGGGGGCAGAATGGACTCTCCTATAATTCACCCCTCCACTTT	CANSLWGQNGLSYNSPLHF
once	TRBD1	TRBV27	TRBJ1-2	TGTGCCAGCAGTTTATTGTCCAGGGGGCTCAACTATGGCTACACCTTC	CASSLLSRGLNYGYTF
NA	TRBD2	TRBV4-1	TRBJ2-1	TGCGCCAGCAGCCAAGGTGAGGGGGGCGGGACTAGCGGAAGCAATGAGCAGTTCTTC	CASSQGEGGGTSGSNEQFF
NA	NA	TRBV7-9	TRBJ2-7	TGTGCCAGCAGCCGAGCCACTACCTACGAGCAGTACTTC	CASSRATTYEQYF
once	TRBD1	TRBV7-2	TRBJ1-3	TGTGCCAGCAGCCAAGGGACAGGCGGTTTCTCAAACACCATATATTTT	CASSQGTGGFSNTIYF
NA	TRBD2	TRBV2	TRBJ2-7	TGTGCCAGCAAGGGAGGGCCCTACGAGCAGTACTTC	CASKGGPYEQYF
NA	NA	TRBV7-9	TRBJ1-5	TGTGCCAGCAGCGGGCCGTTTTATAGCAATCAGCCCCAGCATTTT	CASSGPFYSNQPQHF
NA	NA	TRBV4-1	TRBJ1-6	TGCGCCAGCAGCCAAAGGGAGGGGTCCTATAATTCACCCCTCCACTTT	CASSQREGSYNSPLHF
once	NA	TRBV5-1	TRBJ2-5	TGCGCCAGCAGCGAAAAACTAGGGACTCACAAAGAGACCCAGTACTTC	CASSEKLGTHKETQYF
NA	TRBD1	TRBV19	TRBJ2-4	TGTGCCAGTAGTATAGTAGGGACAGGGGGGACCATTCAGTACTTC	CASSIVGTGGTIQYF
NA	NA	TRBV6-5	TRBJ2-1	TGTGCCAGCAGTTACTCACAGGCCCCATACAATGAGCAGTTCTTC	CASSYSQAPYNEQFF
many	TRBD2	TRBV7-9	TRBJ2-1	TGTGCCAGCAACCCCGAGCGGGAGGTGTACAATGAGCAGTTCTTC	CASNPEREVYNEQFF
NA	NA	TRBV27	TRBJ2-7	TGTGCCAGCAGTCCAACAGGGTGGGAGCAGTACTTC	CASSPTGWEQYF
NA	NA	TRBV7-9	TRBJ2-3	TGTGCCAGCAGCTTAGATGGGAGCCCTAGCACAGATACGCAGTATTTT	CASSLDGSPSTDTQYF
NA	NA	TRBV2	TRBJ1-1	TGTGCCAGCAGTGGGGGGGGAGGAAACACTGAAGCTTTCTTT	CASSGGGGNTEAFF
once	NA	TRBV28	TRBJ2-7	TGTGCCAGCATGTCCTCGGGCTACGAGCAGTACTTC	CASMSSGYEQYF
NA	NA	TRBV24-1	TRBJ1-5	TGTGCCACCGGGAAGACGGGAGGTCAGCCCCAGCATTTT	CATGKTGGQPQHF
few	NA	TRBV5-1	TRBJ1-6	TGCGCCAGCAGCTTGGCTGGGGCCAAGACTTCTTCACCCCTCCACTTT	CASSLAGAKTSSPLHF
NA	NA	TRBV25-1	TRBJ1-1	TGTGCCAGCAGTGAATCGCGAGGGCTCACTGAAGCTTTCTTT	CASSESRGLTEAFF
NA	TRBD2	TRBV11-1	TRBJ2-1	TGTGCCAGCAGCTTACGGTCTAGCGGGTACCACAATGAGCAGTTCTTC	CASSLRSSGYHNEQFF
once	TRBD1	TRBV30	TRBJ1-1	TGTGCCTGGACAGTACAGGGGTCGGTCACTGAAGCTTTCTTT	CAWTVQGSVTEAFF
NA	NA	TRBV29-1	TRBJ1-2	TGCAGCGTTCAGTTGACTCACTATGGCTACACCTTC	CSVQLTHYGYTF
NA	TRBD1	TRBV5-6	TRBJ2-7	TGTGCCAGCAGACAGACAGGGATCGCCTACGAGCAGTACTTC	CASRQTGIAYEQYF
NA	NA	TRBV27	TRBJ2-7	TGTGCCAGCAGTTCTCTACGGAGCTCCTACGAGCAGTACTTC	CASSSLRSSYEQYF
NA	NA	TRBV2	TRBJ1-1	TGTGCCAGCAGTGAGGAGAAGAACACTGAAGCTTTCTTT	CASSEEKNTEAFF